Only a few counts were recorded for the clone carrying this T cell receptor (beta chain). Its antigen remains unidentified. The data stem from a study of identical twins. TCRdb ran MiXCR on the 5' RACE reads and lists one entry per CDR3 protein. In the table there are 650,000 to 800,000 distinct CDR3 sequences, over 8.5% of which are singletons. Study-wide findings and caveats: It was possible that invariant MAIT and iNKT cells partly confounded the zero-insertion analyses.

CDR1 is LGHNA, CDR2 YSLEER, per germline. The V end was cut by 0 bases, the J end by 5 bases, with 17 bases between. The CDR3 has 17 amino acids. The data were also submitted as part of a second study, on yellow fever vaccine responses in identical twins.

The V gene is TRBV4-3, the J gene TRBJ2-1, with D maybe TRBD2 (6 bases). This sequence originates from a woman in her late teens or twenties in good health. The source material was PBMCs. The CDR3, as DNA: TGCGCCAGCAGCCAAGACAATCCGACTAGTGGTCACAATGAGCAGTTCTTC. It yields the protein CASSQDNPTSGHNEQFF.